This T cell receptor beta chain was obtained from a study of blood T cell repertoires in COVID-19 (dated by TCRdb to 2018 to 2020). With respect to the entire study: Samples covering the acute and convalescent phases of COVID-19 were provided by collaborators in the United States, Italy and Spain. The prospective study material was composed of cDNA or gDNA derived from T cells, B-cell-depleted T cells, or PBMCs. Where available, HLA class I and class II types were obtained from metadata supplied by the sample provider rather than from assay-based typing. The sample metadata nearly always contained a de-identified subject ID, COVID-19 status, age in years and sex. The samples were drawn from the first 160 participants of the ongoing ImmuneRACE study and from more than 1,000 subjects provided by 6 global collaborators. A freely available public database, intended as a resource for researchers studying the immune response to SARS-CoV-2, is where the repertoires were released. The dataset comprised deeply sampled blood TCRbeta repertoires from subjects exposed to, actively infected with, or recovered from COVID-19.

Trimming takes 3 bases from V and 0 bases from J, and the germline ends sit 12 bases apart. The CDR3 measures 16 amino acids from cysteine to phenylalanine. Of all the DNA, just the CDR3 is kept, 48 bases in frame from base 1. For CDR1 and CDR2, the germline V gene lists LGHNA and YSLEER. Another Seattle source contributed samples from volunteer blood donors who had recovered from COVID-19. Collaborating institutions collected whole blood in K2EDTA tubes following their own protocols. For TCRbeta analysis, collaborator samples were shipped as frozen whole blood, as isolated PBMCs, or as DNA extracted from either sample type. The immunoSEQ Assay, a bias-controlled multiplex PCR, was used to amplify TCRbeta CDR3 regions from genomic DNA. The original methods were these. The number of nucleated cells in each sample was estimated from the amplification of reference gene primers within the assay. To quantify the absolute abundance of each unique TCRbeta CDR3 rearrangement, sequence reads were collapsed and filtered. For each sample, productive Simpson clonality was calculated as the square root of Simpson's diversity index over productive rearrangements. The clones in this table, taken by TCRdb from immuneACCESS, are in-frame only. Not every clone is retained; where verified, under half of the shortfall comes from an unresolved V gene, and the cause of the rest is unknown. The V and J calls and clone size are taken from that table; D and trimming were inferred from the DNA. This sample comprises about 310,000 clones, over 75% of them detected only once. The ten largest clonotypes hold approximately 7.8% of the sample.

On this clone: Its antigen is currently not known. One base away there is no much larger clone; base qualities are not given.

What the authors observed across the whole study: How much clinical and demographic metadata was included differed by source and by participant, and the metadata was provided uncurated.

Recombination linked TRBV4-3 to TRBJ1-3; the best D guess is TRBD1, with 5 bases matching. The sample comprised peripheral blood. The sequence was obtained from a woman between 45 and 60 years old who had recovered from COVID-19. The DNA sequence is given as TGCGCCAGCAGCCACCCAGGGCTAGGCTCTGGAAACACCATATATTTT. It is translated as CASSHPGLGSGNTIYF.